This entry concerns a single T cell receptor (beta chain). Antigen specificity is unknown. The data are from a study of OX40 agonist ivuxolimab in advanced cancers. Study-wide background: Patients treated during dose escalation were battling hepatocellular carcinoma, melanoma, renal cell or head and neck cancer. Among those treated, three patients had partial responses, one with hepatocellular carcinoma and two with cutaneous melanoma. Study observations and caveats: The study observed clonal expansion of CD4+ and CD8+ blood T cells by week 6 at 0.1 to 3.0 mg/kg. Certain nonresponders additionally had low normalized T-cell clonal expansion.

Assay: immunoSEQ multiplex PCR; the TCRdb copy retains only in-frame clones and omits some. The sample consists of around 80,000 clones, almost 90% of them appearing once. Sequenced material: CD4+ or CD8+ T cells sorted from blood, taken in a trial of the OX40 agonist ivuxolimab. This sequence originates from an adult with an advanced solid tumor such as melanoma, head and neck, liver or kidney cancer.

DNA for the CDR3: TGTGCCAGCACCACTTCCCGAGCAAACACCGGGGAGCTGTTTTTT. It encodes CASTTSRANTGELFF. V usage is TRBV6-6 and J usage is TRBJ2-2; D gene unclear. Deletions cut 7 bases from V and 2 bases from J, with 14 bases between. CDR3 length: 15 residues. Germline V gives CDR1 MNHNY, CDR2 SVGAGI (reference sequence).